This entry describes one T cell receptor beta chain. Its antigen is not known. This sample stems from a study of cytomegalovirus exposure and HLA in healthy donors. Study-level results: In vitro confirmation showed a few CMV-associated chains to be CMV antigen specific.

A multiplex PCR was run with 60 Vbeta primers and 13 Jbeta primers. TCRdb keeps only in-frame clones here, not all; method: immunoSEQ multiplex PCR. This sample has about 150,000 clones, with roughly 77% found just once. The CDR3 is 16 amino acids. With 3 bases clipped from V and 4 bases from J, the junction kept 6 bases outside the gene matches. Germline V gene data show CDR1 as SGHTA and CDR2 as FQGTGA. Source material: PBMCs. This chain connects TRBV7-3 to TRBJ2-1; 10 positions agree with TRBD2. The receptor was derived from a young man in good health and CMV-seropositive. The CDR3 protein is CASSLLAGVTYNEQFF. DNA for the CDR3: TGTGCCAGCAGCTTGCTAGCGGGAGTTACGTACAATGAGCAGTTCTTC. Variable domain in full (rest from reference TRBV7-3 and TRBJ2-1): GAGVSQTPSNKVTEKGKYVELRCDPISGHTALYWYRQSLGQGPEFLIYFQGTGAADDSGLPNDRFFAVRPEGSVSTLKIQRTERGDSAVYLCASSLLAGVTYNEQFFGPGTRLTVL.